This section outlines one T cell receptor beta chain sequence together with its context. The antigen it recognizes is unknown. The record has no base qualities; no much larger clone is one base away. The data derive from a study of blood T cell repertoires in COVID-19 (dated by TCRdb to 2020 to 2021). With regard to the full study: Samples covering the acute and convalescent phases of COVID-19 were provided by collaborators in the United States, Italy and Spain. The repertoires were made available in a free public database intended to serve as a resource for research on the immune response to SARS-CoV-2. A de-identified subject ID, COVID-19 status, age in years and sex were almost always included in the sample metadata. Deeply sampled blood TCRbeta repertoires from subjects exposed to, actively infected with, or recovered from COVID-19 were included in the dataset. The material from the prospective study consisted of cDNA or gDNA derived from T cells, B-cell-depleted T cells, or PBMCs. Where available, HLA class I and class II types were obtained from metadata supplied by the sample provider rather than from assay-based typing. The samples were drawn from two sources: the first 160 participants of the ongoing ImmuneRACE study, and fewer than 1,500 subjects contributed by 6 global collaborators. Summary of the overall study and its limitations: The quantity of clinical and demographic metadata differed by source and by participant and was supplied without curation.

Collaborating institutions collected whole blood in K2EDTA tubes following their own protocols. Collaborator samples were shipped for TCRbeta analysis as frozen whole blood, isolated PBMCs, or DNA extracted from either sample type. The immunoSEQ Assay, a bias-controlled multiplex PCR, was used to amplify TCRbeta CDR3 regions from genomic DNA. As for how the authors treated the data: The number of nucleated cells in each sample was estimated from the amplification of reference gene primers within the assay. Sequence reads were collapsed and filtered to measure the absolute abundance of every unique TCRbeta CDR3 rearrangement. For each sample, productive Simpson clonality was calculated by taking the square root of Simpson's diversity index across productive rearrangements. Here the immuneACCESS table is served through TCRdb, limited to in-frame sequences with V and J called. Missing clones are a known gap in these copies; in checked studies unresolved V genes cover under half, and the rest lacks a known reason. For V, J and clone size, that table is used; D and trimming come from the DNA. The sample contains about 520,000 clones, 70% to 90% of them found a single time. Roughly 3.2% of the sample goes to the ten largest clones.

The germline V gene specifies SGHVS as CDR1 and FNYEAQ as CDR2. There are 15 amino acids in the CDR3, from cysteine to phenylalanine inclusive. Just CDR3 DNA is preserved here, 45 bases in frame from base 1. At the junction V is shortened by 4 bases and J by 15 bases; bases outside the gene matches: 14. The sample consisted of peripheral blood. The receptor comes from a human donor in a cohort sampled during active COVID-19. The chain is made from TRBV7-6 and TRBJ2-1; 11 middle bases align to TRBD2. The bases read TGTGCCAGCAGCTCATCCACTAGCGGGAGAGCGGTAGGGTTCTTC. Translated, this gives CASSSSTSGRAVGFF.